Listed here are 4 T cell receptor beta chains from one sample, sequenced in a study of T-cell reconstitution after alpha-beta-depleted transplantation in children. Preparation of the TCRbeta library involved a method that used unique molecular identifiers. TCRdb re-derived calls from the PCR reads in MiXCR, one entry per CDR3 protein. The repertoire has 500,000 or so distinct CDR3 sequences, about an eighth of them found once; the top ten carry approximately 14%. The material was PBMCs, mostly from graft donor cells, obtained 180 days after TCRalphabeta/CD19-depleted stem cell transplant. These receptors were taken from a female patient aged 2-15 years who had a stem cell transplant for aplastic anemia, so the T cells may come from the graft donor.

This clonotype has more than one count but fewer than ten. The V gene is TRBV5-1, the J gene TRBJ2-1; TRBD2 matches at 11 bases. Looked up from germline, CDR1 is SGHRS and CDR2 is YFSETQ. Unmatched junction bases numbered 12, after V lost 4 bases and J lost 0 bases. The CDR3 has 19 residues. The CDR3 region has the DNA TGCGCCAGCAGCAACATGGGACTAGCGGATCCCACCTCCTACAATGAGCAGTTCTTC. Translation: CASSNMGLADPTSYNEQFF.

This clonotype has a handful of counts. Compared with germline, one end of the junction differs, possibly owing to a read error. Written as DNA, the CDR3 is TGCAGTGCTAGGATATATGGGGCCAACGGCCTGACTTTC. Its protein product is CSARIYGANGLTF. This sequence joins TRBV20-1 and TRBJ2-6; D might be TRBD1 (5 bases). Germline-derived CDR1 and CDR2 are DFQATT and SNEGSKA (reference sequence). The CDR3 totals 13 residues.

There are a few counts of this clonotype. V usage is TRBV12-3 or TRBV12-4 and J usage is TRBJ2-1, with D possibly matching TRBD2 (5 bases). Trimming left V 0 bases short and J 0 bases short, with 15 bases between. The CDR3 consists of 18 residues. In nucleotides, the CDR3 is TGTGCCAGCAGTTTAGCGCTTGGACGGGGTAACTCCTACAATGAGCAGTTCTTC. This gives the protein CASSLALGRGNSYNEQFF.

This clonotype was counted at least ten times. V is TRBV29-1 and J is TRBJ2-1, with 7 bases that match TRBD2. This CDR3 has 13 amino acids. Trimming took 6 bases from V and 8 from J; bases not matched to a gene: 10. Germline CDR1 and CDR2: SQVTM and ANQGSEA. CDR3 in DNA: TGCAGCGTCGCTAGCGGAGTACCCGATGAGCAGTTCTTC. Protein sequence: CSVASGVPDEQFF.